The 15 T cell receptor beta chains in this list originate from one sample, sequenced in a study of blood T cell repertoires in COVID-19. Method: immunoSEQ multiplex PCR; TCRdb's copy keeps in-frame clones and lacks some. The table records 300,000 to 350,000 clones, 70% to 90% of them present only once. Specimen: PBMCs or T cells enriched from blood (not recorded which). These receptors originate from a man aged 30 to 45 who had recovered from COVID-19.

The CDR3 DNA reads as TGCGCCAGCAGCTCCCTCCAAGGGTCGCGGGACACTGAAGCTTTCTTT. This encodes CASSSLQGSRDTEAFF. The chain is built from TRBV4-3 and TRBJ1-1, with D hard to call. Germline loops: CDR1 LGHNA, CDR2 YSLEER. V shed 5 bases and J shed 3 bases, with 19 bases lying between them. CDR3 length: 16 residues.

The rearrangement links TRBV7-9 to TRBJ2-5, with TRBD2 as a possible D gene (5 bases). Looked up from germline, CDR1 is SEHNR and CDR2 is FQNEAQ (reference sequence). This CDR3 region has 17 residues. Deletions cut 5 bases from V and 2 bases from J, with 21 bases between. As DNA, the CDR3 is TGTGCCAGCAGCCCTACTAGAGTTGGAGGATTGCAAGAGACCCAGTACTTC. Amino acid sequence: CASSPTRVGGLQETQYF.

This chain connects TRBV6-5 to TRBJ1-4, with 7 bases that match TRBD1. CDR1 MNHEY and CDR2 SVGAGI come from the germline V gene. This CDR3 comprises 14 residues. The J segment lost 5 bases and the V segment lost 7 bases, leaving 7 bases of the junction unmatched. The CDR3 sequence: CASIMGQYNEKLFF. The CDR3 region has the DNA TGTGCCAGCATTATGGGACAGTACAATGAAAAACTGTTTTTT.

V usage is TRBV10-3 and J usage is TRBJ2-5; tentative D call: TRBD1 (6 bases). With 4 bases removed from V and 3 bases from J, the gap between germline ends came to 9 bases. Per germline, CDR1 ENHRY and CDR2 SYGVKD. This CDR3 has 13 residues. The CDR3 loop is CAISARTEETQYF. The DNA of the CDR3 is TGTGCCATCAGTGCGCGGACAGAAGAGACCCAGTACTTC.

CDR3 loop: CASSARQGKTKNIQYF. CDR3 sequence (DNA): TGTGCCAGCAGTGCTAGACAGGGGAAGACCAAAAACATTCAGTACTTC. This chain links TRBV27 with TRBJ2-4; TRBD1 agrees at 8 bases. The V segment lost 5 bases and the J segment 2 bases; nucleotides outside the gene matches: 8. CDR1 and CDR2 from the germline V gene are MNHEY and SMNVEV (reference sequence). CDR3 size: 16 residues.

The chain is built from TRBV6-1 and TRBJ1-2; 7 bases align to TRBD1. J lost 5 bases, V lost 5 bases, and 8 bases had no gene match. Germline V gene lookup returns CDR1 MNHNS and CDR2 SASEGT. CDR3 length: 14 residues. The CDR3 sequence is CASSLGGRSYGYTF. The CDR3 nucleotides read TGTGCCAGCAGTCTAGGGGGCAGGTCGTATGGCTACACCTTC.

The chain recombines TRBV18 with TRBJ1-5; no clear D. The V gene's germline CDR1 is KGHSH and CDR2 LQKENI. The CDR3 totals 13 residues. V dropped 3 bases and J dropped 5 bases, with 8 bases sitting between them. CDR3 in DNA: TGTGCCAGCTCACCTTTTACGGATCAGCCCCAGCATTTT. This encodes CASSPFTDQPQHF.

V is TRBV10-2 and J is TRBJ1-1, with 7 bases matching TRBD1. V shed 4 bases, J shed 1 base, and the junction held 6 bases outside the gene matches. The CDR3 is 15 residues long. Germline values: CDR1 WSHSY, CDR2 SAAADI. The CDR3 reads CASSAGTATNTEAFF. DNA for the CDR3: TGCGCCAGCAGTGCAGGGACAGCCACGAACACTGAAGCTTTCTTT.

The chain carries TRBV6-1 and TRBJ2-1; 13 nucleotides line up with TRBD2. Trimming took 0 bases from V and 7 from J; bases not matched to a gene: 6. Germline-derived CDR1 and CDR2 are MNHNS and SASEGT. The CDR3 runs 17 residues. CDR3 protein: CASSEALGLAGLNEQFF. CDR3 nucleotides: TGTGCCAGCAGTGAAGCGTTGGGACTAGCGGGGCTTAATGAGCAGTTCTTC.

The chain recombines TRBV6-4 with TRBJ2-5; 11 bases line up with TRBD2. CDR1 MRHNA and CDR2 SNTAGT come from the germline V gene. The CDR3 loop spans 14 amino acids. J was trimmed by 4 bases and V by 3 bases; bases with no gene match: 1. The CDR3 here is CASSELAGVETQYF. CDR3 nucleotides: TGTGCCAGCAGTGAACTAGCGGGGGTAGAGACCCAGTACTTC.

This clone was seen only a few times. The DNA for the CDR3 is TGTGCCAGCAGTGGACAGGGGGCGAGGTCCTATAATTCACCCCTCCACTTT. Protein product: CASSGQGARSYNSPLHF. The V call is TRBV6-1, the J call TRBJ1-6; TRBD1 aligns across 10 bases. The CDR3 length is 17 residues. V was pared by 4 bases and J by 1 base, with 4 bases of the junction left unmatched. Germline CDR1 and CDR2: MNHNS and SASEGT.

With respect to this clone: At one of its ends the junction is not consistent with the germline gene, which may arise from a read error. The chain recombines TRBV7-7 with TRBJ2-3, with 13 bases fitting TRBD2. The CDR3 has 15 residues. Germline V CDR1 and CDR2: SSHAT, FNYEAQ (reference sequence). CDR3 bases: TGTGCTAGCAGCCGACTAGCGGGGGGTTCAGATACGCAGTATTTT. It codes for CASSRLAGGSDTQYF.

J is TRBJ1-2 and V is TRBV21-1; the table calls TRBD1, which could not be checked here. TRBV21-1 is classified as a pseudogene. CDR3 length equals 16 residues. The CDR3 spells CASSKCETGGPYGYTF. The CDR3 region has the DNA TGTGCCAGCAGCAAATGTGAGACAGGGGGCCCCTATGGCTACACCTTC.

This clone is a singleton in its sample. J is TRBJ1-2 and V is TRBV9; D is uncertain. Germline loops: CDR1 SGDLS, CDR2 YYNGEE. Trimming shortened V by 3 bases and J by 2 bases, and 17 bases separated the two germline ends. This CDR3 spans 16 amino acids. The DNA of the CDR3 is TGTGCCAGCAGCGGCTGGCGGGATCGGGGAAACTATGGCTACACCTTC. This sequence encodes CASSGWRDRGNYGYTF.

The V call is TRBV29-1, the J call TRBJ1-1, with TRBD1 as a possible D gene (6 bases). Deletions cut 5 bases from V and 3 bases from J, with 16 bases between. The germline V gene encodes CDR1 SQVTM and CDR2 ANQGSEA. The CDR3 is made up of 14 amino acids. The CDR3 DNA sequence: TGCAGCGTTCTCTACAGGGACGGGGACACTGAAGCTTTCTTT. Translated, it gives CSVLYRDGDTEAFF.